This T cell receptor beta chain originates from a study of OX40 agonist ivuxolimab in advanced cancers. The CDR3 is made up of 16 amino acids. The table came from immunoSEQ multiplex PCR; TCRdb's copy has only in-frame clones and leaves some out. This table holds roughly 24,000 clones, around 83% found once. Patients with autoimmune history or systemic immunosuppression were excluded. At baseline, cycle 4 day 1, and cycle 7 day 1, blood was sampled. Study results and limitations: Clonal expansion in partial responders at 0.1-3.0 mg/kg ranked among the lowest.

A word on this clone: Its matching antigen is unknown.

Sequencing used CD4+ or CD8+ T cells sorted from blood, obtained in a trial of the OX40 agonist ivuxolimab. This chain uses TRBV21-1 with TRBJ2-1; the D call of TRBD2 is as the table states it, not checked on the DNA. TRBV21-1 corresponds to a pseudogene. This receptor was taken from an adult with an advanced solid tumor such as melanoma, head and neck, liver or kidney cancer. CDR3 nucleotide sequence: TGTGCCAGCAGCACCTTGGGACTAGCGGGCTACAATGAGCAGTTCTTC. Its protein is CASSTLGLAGYNEQFF.